These T cell receptor beta chains were read from a single sample in a study of blood T cell repertoires in COVID-19. The table came from immunoSEQ multiplex PCR; TCRdb's copy has only in-frame clones and leaves some out. The repertoire holds around 180,000 clones, with more than 80% as singletons. The source material was PBMCs or T cells enriched from blood (not recorded which). These receptors came from a man aged 45 to 65 who had recovered from COVID-19. Each CDR3 is given with its conserved first and last residue. A D gene is named only where the DNA matches it firmly. Clone sizes are given selectively: once, few, many, or a class where the clone is expanded.

J gene	CDR3 length	D gene	clone size	V gene	CDR3 DNA	CDR3 protein
TRBJ1-2	15	NA	NA	TRBV7-9	TGTGCCAGCAGCTTTCGGGGGGGCGAGAACTATGGCTACACCTTC	CASSFRGGENYGYTF
TRBJ2-2	15	NA	NA	TRBV4-1	TGCGCCAGCAGCCAAGGGCCGACGAACACCGGGGAGCTGTTTTTT	CASSQGPTNTGELFF
TRBJ2-1	12	NA	once	TRBV11-3	TGTGCCAGCAGCTTGCCCCGAGGAGAGCAGTTCTTC	CASSLPRGEQFF
TRBJ1-2	16	TRBD1	medium-sized	TRBV18	TGTGCCAGCTCGCTCCTAAAGGGGGCTAGAAACTATGGCTACACCTTC	CASSLLKGARNYGYTF
TRBJ1-5	16	NA	NA	TRBV4-1	TGCGCCAGCAGCCAAACCTTGGCCAGGGCTTCCCAGCCCCAGCATTTT	CASSQTLARASQPQHF
TRBJ1-6	14	NA	NA	TRBV3-1/TRBV3-2	TGTGCCAGCAACCTCCGGGAGGCAAATTCACCCCTCCACTTT	CASNLREANSPLHF
TRBJ1-2	13	NA	NA	TRBV12-3/TRBV12-4	TGTGCCAGCAGTCCCGGACAGAACTATGGCTACACCTTC	CASSPGQNYGYTF
TRBJ2-2	13	NA	NA	TRBV27	TGTGCCAGCAGTTGGAGGTCGACCGGGGAGCTGTTTTTT	CASSWRSTGELFF
TRBJ1-5	16	TRBD1	NA	TRBV4-1	TGCGCCAGCAGCATTACAGGGGGCAAGGAGGGTCAGCCCCAGCATTTT	CASSITGGKEGQPQHF
TRBJ1-1	13	NA	NA	TRBV6-1	TGTGCCAGCAGTGAATCAGGGAACACTGAAGCTTTCTTT	CASSESGNTEAFF
TRBJ1-2	13	TRBD1	NA	TRBV29-1	TGCAGCGTTGCTTCCGGGACAGGGGTAGGCTACACCTTC	CSVASGTGVGYTF
TRBJ1-2	14	NA	NA	TRBV5-5	TGTGCCAGCAGCTTGGGCAGGGGATCCTATGGCTACACCTTC	CASSLGRGSYGYTF
TRBJ1-5	13	NA	NA	TRBV24-1	TGTGCCACCAGTGATTCCAGGGATCAGCCCCAGCATTTT	CATSDSRDQPQHF
TRBJ1-2	14	NA	once	TRBV24-1	TGTGCCACCAGTGACCATGGACAGCCCTATGGCTACACCTTC	CATSDHGQPYGYTF
TRBJ2-5	14	NA	NA	TRBV2	TGTGCCAGCAGTGTCCGGGGGAGTCAAGAGACCCAGTACTTC	CASSVRGSQETQYF
TRBJ1-2	14	NA	NA	TRBV6-5	TGTGCCAGCAGTTACTCTCTATCAGGTGAAGGCTACACCTTC	CASSYSLSGEGYTF
TRBJ2-7	13	NA	NA	TRBV5-4	TGTGCCAGCAGCTTGCCTCCATTCGGGGAGCAGTACTTC	CASSLPPFGEQYF
TRBJ1-2	13	NA	NA	TRBV6-1	TGTGCCAGCAGTGAAGCGCGGGTTGGTGGCTACACCTTC	CASSEARVGGYTF
TRBJ2-7	17	TRBD1	NA	TRBV5-4	TGTGCCAGCAGCCCCGCAGGGTTCTGGGGACAGGGCCACGAGCAGTACTTC	CASSPAGFWGQGHEQYF
TRBJ1-6	15	NA	NA	TRBV7-9	TGTGCCAGCAGCTTGCCGACAGGCTATAATTCACCCCTCCACTTT	CASSLPTGYNSPLHF
TRBJ1-1	11	NA	few	TRBV7-9	TGTGCCAGCAGCACTACTCATGGGGCTTTCTTT	CASSTTHGAFF
TRBJ1-5	15	TRBD1	NA	TRBV4-2	TGTGCCAGCAGCCATTGGACAGGGACAAATCAGCCCCAGCATTTT	CASSHWTGTNQPQHF
TRBJ2-7	15	TRBD2	few	TRBV10-3	TGTGCCATCGGGGCGAGCGGGGGGACTTCCTACGAGCAGTACTTC	CAIGASGGTSYEQYF
TRBJ1-6	13	NA	NA	TRBV11-1	TGTGCCAGCAGCGGACGACAGAATTCACCCCTCCACTTT	CASSGRQNSPLHF
TRBJ2-1	13	NA	few	TRBV7-2	TGTGCCACCCACCGGGACAACTACAATGAGCAGTTCTTC	CATHRDNYNEQFF
TRBJ1-2	13	TRBD1	NA	TRBV12-3/TRBV12-4	TGTGCCAGCACCCGGGACAGGGGTGATGGCTACACCTTC	CASTRDRGDGYTF
TRBJ1-1	14	NA	NA	TRBV3-1/TRBV3-2	TGTGCCAGCAGCCATGGGGCCTTGAACACTGAAGCTTTCTTT	CASSHGALNTEAFF
TRBJ1-2	14	NA	NA	TRBV25-1	TGTGCCATCCCCCGGCAGACAGCTAACTATGGCTACACCTTC	CAIPRQTANYGYTF
TRBJ2-1	15	NA	NA	TRBV11-2	TGTGCCAGCAGTTTGGGGGGGACAACCTACAATGAGCAGTTCTTC	CASSLGGTTYNEQFF
TRBJ2-7	12	NA	NA	TRBV3-1/TRBV3-2	TGTGCCAGCAGCCCCGACAGGCATCGGCAGTACTTC	CASSPDRHRQYF
TRBJ1-5	16	TRBD1	NA	TRBV6-1	TGTGCCAGCAGTGATCGTCGGGGGACAGAAAATCAGCCCCAGCATTTT	CASSDRRGTENQPQHF
TRBJ1-5	14	NA	once	TRBV7-8	TGTGCCAGCACCTTCTCGGGAAGCAATCAGCCCCAGCATTTT	CASTFSGSNQPQHF
TRBJ2-7	15	TRBD2	NA	TRBV10-3	TGTGCCATCAGTGAGTCGAGTAGCGGGGTATACGAGCAGTACTTC	CAISESSSGVYEQYF
TRBJ2-7	14	NA	NA	TRBV4-3	TGCGCCAGCAGCCAAGATTCAGGGATCTTCGAGCAGTACTTC	CASSQDSGIFEQYF
TRBJ1-6	13	TRBD1	NA	TRBV2	TGTGCCAGCATGCCGGGACAGTTTTCACCCCTCCACTTT	CASMPGQFSPLHF
TRBJ1-1	15	TRBD1	NA	TRBV30	TGTGCCTGGAGTACCCCACCTCAGGGGGTTTTTGAAGCTTTCTTT	CAWSTPPQGVFEAFF
TRBJ1-1	14	NA	NA	TRBV9	TGTGCCAGCAGCGTAGGACAGACGAACACTGAAGCTTTCTTT	CASSVGQTNTEAFF
TRBJ2-7	14	TRBD1	NA	TRBV7-9	TGTGCCAGCAGCTTTGGACAGGGTTCTTACGAGCAGTACTTC	CASSFGQGSYEQYF
TRBJ2-5	13	TRBD2	NA	TRBV11-2	TGTGCCAGCAGCTTAGTGGGGGGGGAGACCCAGTACTTC	CASSLVGGETQYF
TRBJ1-1	14	NA	NA	TRBV4-3	TGCGCCAGCAGCCAAACAGGATTATTCACTGAAGCTTTCTTT	CASSQTGLFTEAFF
TRBJ2-3	19	TRBD2	NA	TRBV3-1/TRBV3-2	TGTGCCAGCAGCCAAGAATCTCAGGCGGGTAGCGGGGGCACAGATACGCAGTATTTT	CASSQESQAGSGGTDTQYF
TRBJ2-1	16	NA	NA	TRBV6-5	TGTGCCAGCAGTTCTACCGACAGGAGCCAAGGGAATGAGCAGTTCTTC	CASSSTDRSQGNEQFF
TRBJ2-2	16	TRBD1	NA	TRBV19	TGTGCCAGTTTGCTACAGGGGCCCCCGAACACCGGGGAGCTGTTTTTT	CASLLQGPPNTGELFF
TRBJ1-6	15	NA	NA	TRBV28	TGTGCCAGCAGTTTATTCCGACAGCCGAATTCACCCCTCCACTTT	CASSLFRQPNSPLHF
TRBJ1-2	15	TRBD1	few	TRBV5-5	TGTGCCAGCAGCTCGGACAGGGGGCCGGGGTATGGCTACACCTTC	CASSSDRGPGYGYTF
TRBJ1-1	13	NA	NA	TRBV2	TGTGCCAGCAAGGTACTACAGAACACTGAAGCTTTCTTT	CASKVLQNTEAFF
TRBJ2-2	16	TRBD2	NA	TRBV4-1	TGCGCCAGCAGCCAGCGGGCGGGGGGAAACACCGGGGAGCTGTTTTTT	CASSQRAGGNTGELFF
TRBJ2-5	15	TRBD2	NA	TRBV6-1	TGTGCCAGCAGTGAGCTAGCGGGGGATCAAGAGACCCAGTACTTC	CASSELAGDQETQYF
TRBJ2-6	14	NA	NA	TRBV5-6	TGTGCCAGCAGCTTCAGGGACAGGGCCAACGTCCTGACTTTC	CASSFRDRANVLTF
TRBJ2-5	12	NA	NA	TRBV18	TGTGCCAGCTCACCCCTCGGGGAGACCCAGTACTTC	CASSPLGETQYF
TRBJ1-2	18	TRBD1	NA	TRBV3-1/TRBV3-2	TGTGCCAGCAGCCAAGTATGGCAGGGGACAGGGGGTGGCTATGGCTACACCTTC	CASSQVWQGTGGGYGYTF
TRBJ2-1	13	NA	NA	TRBV28	TGTGCCAGCAGTTTAAGGGCGGGGCTTAGGCAGTTCTTC	CASSLRAGLRQFF
TRBJ2-6	19	TRBD1	NA	TRBV11-2	TGTGCCAGCAGCTGGCGGGTTAGGGGACAGGGTACTGGGGCCAACGTCCTGACTTTC	CASSWRVRGQGTGANVLTF
TRBJ2-5	14	NA	NA	TRBV2	TGTGCCAGCAGTGAAAGGGGACTTGGTGAGACCCAGTACTTC	CASSERGLGETQYF
TRBJ2-3	19	TRBD2	NA	TRBV18	TGTGCCAGCTCACCACTCTCCCGACTAGCGGGGGGGCCAACAGATACGCAGTATTTT	CASSPLSRLAGGPTDTQYF
TRBJ1-3	12	NA	NA	TRBV3-1/TRBV3-2	TGTGCCAGCAGCCAACGACACAACACCATATATTTT	CASSQRHNTIYF